These 21 T cell receptor beta chains share one sample of origin, sequenced in a study of blood T cell repertoires in COVID-19 (dated by TCRdb to 2020 to 2021). Libraries were built with the immunoSEQ multiplex PCR assay. The table was pulled from immuneACCESS by TCRdb, which kept in-frame rearrangements only. Such tables lose some clones; where checked, under half of the loss comes from unresolved V genes, and the rest has no known cause. The sample table records about 220,000 clones; 83% of these occur just once. Of the sample, around 4.6% falls within the top ten clones. The sample comprised PBMCs or T cells enriched from blood (not recorded which). These receptors were collected from a woman aged 45-65 years who had been exposed to COVID-19.

The chain carries TRBV11-2 and TRBJ2-4, with 9 bases lining up with TRBD1. The junction had 8 bases not matched to a gene; V was cut back by 4 bases and J by 4 bases. From germline, CDR1 is SGHAT and CDR2 FQNNGV. The CDR3 extends over 16 amino acids. CDR3 nucleotide sequence: TGTGCCAGCAGCTCCTACAGGGGGCGCGGGAAAAACATTCAGTACTTC. This encodes CASSSYRGRGKNIQYF.

This clone was recorded many times. The chain is built from TRBV2 and TRBJ1-1, with 7 bases lining up with TRBD1. CDR1 is SNHLY, CDR2 FYNNEI, per germline. V lost 4 bases and J lost 5; bases outside the gene matches: 10. CDR3 size: 15 residues. CDR3 in amino acids: CASSALQGLMTEAFF. The CDR3 coding sequence is TGTGCCAGCAGTGCATTACAGGGGCTAATGACTGAAGCTTTCTTT.

This sequence joins TRBV5-5 and TRBJ1-5; maybe TRBD1 (5 bases). The V gene's germline CDR1 is SGHKS and CDR2 YYEKEE (reference sequence). Trimming stripped 0 bases from V and 2 bases from J, with 9 bases between. The CDR3 is 15 residues long. CDR3 sequence (DNA): TGTGCCAGCAGCTTGGCAGGGATGGGCAATCAGCCCCAGCATTTT. It specifies CASSLAGMGNQPQHF.

The chain couples TRBV29-1 to TRBJ1-2; TRBD1 aligns across 8 bases. The CDR3 length is 14 residues. Trimming took 6 bases from V and 2 from J; bases not matched to a gene: 8. Germline V CDR1 and CDR2: SQVTM, ANQGSEA. CDR3 amino acids: CSVIRQGANYGYTF. The CDR3 region has the DNA TGCAGCGTAATAAGGCAGGGGGCGAACTATGGCTACACCTTC.

This rearrangement joins TRBV28 to TRBJ1-2, with TRBD1 matching 10 bases. The CDR3 contains 13 residues. With V trimmed by 6 bases and J by 3 bases, 1 base remained unmatched. Germline CDR1 MDHEN, CDR2 SYDVKM. The CDR3 DNA sequence: TGTGCCAGCAGGACAGGGGGCGACTATGGCTACACCTTC. The encoded protein is CASRTGGDYGYTF.

This clone occurred once. The V gene is TRBV5-6, the J gene TRBJ2-5; 9 nucleotides line up with TRBD1. CDR1 and CDR2 from the germline V gene are SGHDT and YYEEEE. Trimming removed 2 bases from V and 2 bases from J; junction bases left unmatched: 7. There are 16 residues in the CDR3. The CDR3 region has the DNA TGTGCCAGCAGCTTACTGACAGGGGGGATTCAAGAGACCCAGTACTTC. Translating gives CASSLLTGGIQETQYF.

V gene TRBV14 combines with J gene TRBJ2-3, with D maybe TRBD1 (7 bases). CDR3 size: 15 residues. The V end lost 1 base, the J end lost 5 bases, and 13 bases lay between the germline ends. Per germline, CDR1 SGHDN and CDR2 FVKESK. The CDR3 nucleotides read TGTGCCAGCAGCCAAGCGAGGCAGGGGGGAGATACGCAGTATTTT. Its protein is CASSQARQGGDTQYF. Filled out from reference TRBV14 and TRBJ2-3, the complete variable domain reads EAGVTQFPSHSVIEKGQTVTLRCDPISGHDNLYWYRRVMGKEIKFLLHFVKESKQDESGMPNNRFLAERTGGTYSTLKVQPAELEDSGVYFCASSQARQGGDTQYFGPGTRLTVL.

This chain connects TRBV6-2 or TRBV6-3 to TRBJ2-6; D gene uncertain. The length of the CDR3 is 15 residues. Germline-derived CDR1 and CDR2 are MNHEY and SVGEGT. Trimming took 6 bases from V and 1 from J, leaving 10 bases between them. DNA of the CDR3: TGTGCCAGCAGCATGATCGCGTCTGGGGCCAACGTCCTGACTTTC. This translates into CASSMIASGANVLTF.

The chain links TRBV6-5 to TRBJ1-2; 7 bases fit TRBD1. The CDR3 length is 15 residues. V was clipped by 6 bases and J by 6 bases; unmatched bases: 13. Germline CDR1 MNHEY, CDR2 SVGAGI. The CDR3 bases are TGTGCCAGCAGGAAGGGGACAGACACCTTCGATGGCTACACCTTC. Its protein is CASRKGTDTFDGYTF.

The chain joins TRBV7-8 to TRBJ1-5; 7 bases line up with TRBD1. Germline assignment: CDR1 SGHVS and CDR2 FQNEAQ. The CDR3 is made up of 14 amino acids. With V trimmed by 5 bases and J by 2 bases, 3 bases remained unmatched. The CDR3 DNA reads TGTGCCAGCAGCCTAACAGGGGGCAATCAGCCCCAGCATTTT. Its translation is CASSLTGGNQPQHF.

The chain links TRBV2 to TRBJ1-5; a possible D gene is TRBD1 (6 bases). The CDR3 loop spans 14 amino acids. Deletions cut 5 bases from V and 5 bases from J, with 13 bases between. Looked up from germline, CDR1 is SNHLY and CDR2 is FYNNEI. Here the CDR3 reads CASSQTGLDQPQHF. As DNA, the CDR3 is TGTGCCAGCAGTCAGACAGGATTAGATCAGCCCCAGCATTTT.

This clone was seen a few times. The chain recombines TRBV30 with TRBJ1-1; a possible D gene is TRBD1 (6 bases). Looked up from germline, CDR1 is GTSNPN and CDR2 is SVGIG (reference sequence). The CDR3 is made up of 11 amino acids. V was shortened by 6 bases and J by 10 bases, with 15 bases between the two germline ends. CDR3 nucleotide sequence: TGTGCCTGTACCCAGGACAGAGTAGCTTTCTTT. Residues: CACTQDRVAFF. Filled out from reference TRBV30 and TRBJ1-1, the complete variable domain reads SQTIHQWPATLVQPVGSPLSLECTVEGTSNPNLYWYRQAAGRGLQLLFYSVGIGQISSEVPQNLSASRPQDRQFILSSKKLLLSDSGFYLCACTQDRVAFFGQGTRLTVV.

The J gene is TRBJ2-1, the V gene TRBV7-2, with TRBD2 identical over 12 bases. CDR3 length equals 15 residues. The trim removed 7 bases at V and 4 bases at J, leaving 5 bases unmatched. The germline V gene has CDR1 SGHTA and CDR2 FQGNSA. CDR3: CASNRLAGAYNEQFF. As DNA, the CDR3 is TGTGCCAGCAACCGACTAGCGGGGGCTTACAATGAGCAGTTCTTC.

The V and J genes are TRBV28 and TRBJ1-6; no clear D gene. The CDR3 length is 13 residues. The germline gives CDR1 MDHEN, CDR2 SYDVKM. Between the trimmed V and J ends, which lost 3 bases and 9 bases, there was a span of 9 bases. This CDR3 is CASSFNRGSPLHF. The CDR3 DNA reads as TGTGCCAGCAGTTTTAATCGGGGTTCACCCCTCCACTTT.

This chain uses TRBV30 with TRBJ1-2; no firm D call. V lost 2 bases and J lost 6, with 13 bases in between. This CDR3 has 13 amino acids. Per germline, CDR1 GTSNPN and CDR2 SVGIG (reference sequence). CDR3: CAWSPRSGDGYTF. For the CDR3, the DNA is TGTGCCTGGAGTCCCCGTTCCGGGGATGGCTACACCTTC.

The J gene is TRBJ2-5, the V gene TRBV10-3; D gene uncertain. CDR3 length equals 14 residues. Germline CDR1 ENHRY, CDR2 SYGVKD. V dropped 3 bases and J dropped 0 bases, with 8 bases sitting between them. The CDR3 sequence: CAISERQDQETQYF. The CDR3 DNA follows: TGTGCCATCAGTGAACGGCAGGACCAAGAGACCCAGTACTTC.

The chain combines TRBV3-1 (or the pseudogene TRBV3-2) with TRBJ2-7; no clear D gene. The CDR3 totals 14 residues. Trimming left V 6 bases short and J 0 bases short, with 12 bases between. Germline CDR1 LGHDT, CDR2 YNNKEL (reference sequence). The CDR3 sequence is CASSLRRFSYEQYF. CDR3 DNA sequence: TGTGCCAGCAGTCTACGTCGTTTCTCCTACGAGCAGTACTTC.

The chain links TRBV5-1 to TRBJ2-1; 10 bases map to TRBD1. Germline V gene data show CDR1 as SGHRS and CDR2 as YFSETQ. The CDR3 is 14 residues long. V gave up 0 bases and J gave up 14 bases; unmatched junction bases: 8. The CDR3 is CASSLAVTGGEKFF. Written as DNA, the CDR3 is TGCGCCAGCAGCTTGGCCGTGACAGGGGGCGAGAAGTTCTTC.

The gene calls are TRBV6-5 and TRBJ1-5; 8 bases agree with TRBD1. Germline CDR1 MNHEY, CDR2 SVGAGI. Trimming removed 6 bases from V and 3 bases from J; junction bases left unmatched: 7. The CDR3 is made up of 15 amino acids. This CDR3 reads CASRTGTGNNQPQHF. The CDR3 coding sequence is TGTGCCAGCAGAACCGGGACAGGAAACAATCAGCCCCAGCATTTT.

The sample holds a few counts of this clone. J is TRBJ1-5 and V is TRBV19; no definite D call. The CDR3 is made up of 15 amino acids. CDR1 and CDR2 (germline): LNHDA, SQIVND (reference sequence). Deletions cut 3 bases from V and 0 bases from J, with 9 bases between. The CDR3 DNA reads as TGTGCCAGTAGTATGAGTGTGGTTAGCAATCAGCCCCAGCATTTT. Its protein product is CASSMSVVSNQPQHF.

V usage is TRBV10-3 and J usage is TRBJ2-7; 8 bases line up with TRBD1. Germline V gene lookup returns CDR1 ENHRY and CDR2 SYGVKD. V gave up 5 bases and J gave up 2 bases; unmatched junction bases: 5. The CDR3 extends over 14 amino acids. The CDR3 reads CAISPGQGPYEQYF. The CDR3 DNA is TGTGCCATCAGTCCAGGACAGGGTCCCTACGAGCAGTACTTC.